The T cell receptor beta chain under discussion was sequenced for a study of siplizumab effects on memory and regulatory T cells. General study points: The authors did not confirm suppressive function in proliferating Tregs from siplizumab cultures. Apparently key alloresponse contributors, naive T cells also seemed more diverse than memory cells.

Worth noting for this clone: The antigen is not known.

Trimming cost V 2 bases and J 0 bases, with 15 bases left between them. Germline CDR1 and CDR2: SGHAT and FQDESV (reference sequence). The CDR3 extends over 17 amino acids. Around 10^5 TCR templates per sample were assayed. Method: immunoSEQ multiplex PCR; TCRdb's copy keeps in-frame clones and lacks some. The sample shows over 95,000 clones, 80% to 95% of them seen only once. This receptor was obtained from a human donor in good health. The chain combines TRBV11-1 with TRBJ2-3; a weak D match, TRBD2 (5 bases). Sequenced material: non-Treg CD4+ T cells sorted from blood. CDR3 nucleotide sequence: TGTGCCAGCAGCTTACAACCTAGCTACCCAAGCACAGATACGCAGTATTTT. Translation: CASSLQPSYPSTDTQYF.